This T cell receptor beta chain came from a study of blood T cell repertoires in COVID-19. Sequenced by immunoSEQ multiplex PCR; TCRdb stores in-frame clones only, minus some. This sample carries about 240,000 clones, more than 85% of them seen once, and the ten largest clones take more than 3.5%. V was clipped by 3 bases and J by 10 bases; unmatched bases: 12. CDR3 length: 15 residues. Germline CDR1 and CDR2: SGHTA and FQGNSA. Sequencing input: PBMCs or T cells enriched from blood (not recorded which). V and J are TRBV7-2 and TRBJ2-1; 7 positions agree with TRBD1. The receptor's source is a woman younger than 45 who had recovered from COVID-19. CDR3 loop: CASSLDPGGIGEQFF. CDR3 DNA sequence: TGTGCCAGCAGCTTGGACCCAGGGGGAATAGGGGAGCAGTTCTTC.